The TCR beta chain under discussion was sequenced for a study of CD8 T cells in Susac syndrome. The study sequenced TCR beta in blood CD8+ and CD4+ T cells. Through negative isolation, CD4+ and CD8+ T cells were obtained, while TEMRA cells were enriched using FACS. Reverse transcription of about 0.5 to 1 ug RNA was performed with random hexamers. Using its own MiXCR run on the immunoSEQ multiplex PCR reads, TCRdb lists one record per CDR3 protein. The table has hundreds of thousands of distinct CDR3 sequences, 70% to 90% seen once. Study-wide results and limits: The authors acknowledged that their TCR sequencing and HLA analysis involved a relatively small number of individuals.

CDR3 size: 13 residues. V lost 9 bases and J lost 2, with 14 bases in between. Per the germline V gene, CDR1 is ENHRY and CDR2 is SYGVKD. Worth noting for this clonotype: As yet, its antigen is unknown.

Sequenced sample: CD8+ T cells from PBMCs. The rearrangement joins TRBV10-3 to TRBJ2-7; D tentatively fits TRBD1 or TRBD2 (8 bases each). The origin of this receptor is a human donor with multiple sclerosis. The CDR3 DNA sequence: TGTGCCATTAGCGGGACAGGAACCTACGAGCAGTACTTC. Amino acid sequence: CAISGTGTYEQYF.